This T cell receptor beta chain was documented in a study of T cell changes during pregnancy in multiple sclerosis. The CDR3 totals 15 residues. V lost 2 bases and J lost 1, with 6 bases in between. CDR1 is MNHNS and CDR2 is SASEGT in the germline V gene. Sequenced by immunoSEQ multiplex PCR; TCRdb stores in-frame clones only, minus some. Found here are some 40,000 clones, approximately 91% of them singletons; the top ten hold approximately 0.5%. The genes are TRBV6-1 and TRBJ2-6, with D hard to call. The starting material was CD4+ T cells from peripheral blood mononuclear cells, obtained in the first trimester of pregnancy. The source is a female donor with multiple sclerosis, enrolled in a pregnancy study. The chain's CDR3 is CASSESRSGANVLTF. Here the CDR3 DNA reads TGTGCCAGCAGTGAATCACGGTCTGGGGCCAACGTCCTGACTTTC.